This record looks at one T cell receptor beta chain sequence and its context. The antigen is undetermined. These data come from a study of cytomegalovirus exposure and HLA in healthy donors. As for the study in general: The roughly 110 validation repertoires used the same platform as the approximately 700 first-cohort repertoires (as reported by a later analysis). Study-wide results and limits: A few chains tied to CMV proved CMV antigen-specific in vitro. The authors enumerated 150 to 200 TCR beta chains as linked to cytomegalovirus.

Here immunoSEQ multiplex PCR was the method, and the copy in TCRdb shows in-frame clones only, minus some. The sample carries 80,000 or so clones, roughly 94% recorded once. Germline V gene data show CDR1 as GTSNPN and CDR2 as SVGIG (reference sequence). Trimming cost V 3 bases and J 2 bases, with 10 bases left between them. The CDR3 length is 13 residues. The validation cohort, a group of over a hundred subjects, included the donors and was separate from the approximately 670-subject first cohort. Sequencing input: PBMCs. The genes are TRBV30 and TRBJ1-2; D gene uncertain. This clonotype was sampled from a woman aged 18-29 years in good health and CMV-seronegative. The CDR3 reads CAWSLAGNYGYTF. In nucleotides, the CDR3 is TGTGCCTGGAGCCTTGCGGGGAACTATGGCTACACCTTC.